The present TCR beta chain was sequenced within a study of blood T cell repertoires in COVID-19. Study background: The study drew acute and convalescent COVID-19 samples from the United States, Italy and Spain. The analysed material was cDNA or gDNA that came from T cells, B-cell-depleted T cells, or PBMCs.

Enrollment of patients from Seattle took place during active infection, with longitudinal follow-up. Study processing details: Estimates of nucleated cell counts were drawn from the amplification of reference gene primers. Clones were sequenced by immunoSEQ multiplex PCR, and TCRdb holds only the in-frame ones, with some missing. That table supplies the V and J calls and clone size; D and trimming were determined from the DNA. The profile shows 150,000 to 200,000 clones, around 80% of them singletons. This clone was observed a single time. Germline values: CDR1 SGHDT, CDR2 YYEEEE. This CDR3 contains 11 residues. V was trimmed by 3 bases and J by 6 bases, leaving 6 bases between them.

This TCR was sampled from a woman of 80 years or more with COVID-19, enrolled during active disease. The sequenced material came from peripheral blood. The chain employs TRBV5-6 and TRBJ1-1, with TRBD1 as a possible D gene (5 bases). The CDR3 region has the DNA TGTGCCAGCAGCTCGACAGCTGAAGCTTTCTTT. It encodes CASSSTAEAFF.